Presented here are 16 T cell receptor beta chains from one specimen sequenced in a study of monozygotic twins with inflammatory bowel disease. TCRdb re-called the 5' RACE reads and catalogs CDR3 proteins one per entry, DNA excluded. The specimen's table records some 200,000 distinct CDR3 sequences. Input material: blood. The receptors stem from a human donor with ulcerative colitis or Crohn's disease, or a healthy co-twin of an affected twin (not recorded which).

V and J are TRBV12-3 or TRBV12-4 and TRBJ2-1; TCRdb lists TRBD1, though no DNA is available to test this call. The CDR3 is 16 residues long. The CDR3 sequence: CVSSFPGQGARNEQFF.

J is TRBJ1-2 and V is TRBV29-1; absent DNA, TCRdb's TRBD1 call cannot be checked. Germline CDR1 reads SQVTM; CDR2 reads ANQGSEA. The CDR3 spans 11 residues. This chain's CDR3 is CSVAGVFENTF.

The V call is TRBV5-1, the J call TRBJ1-6. The CDR3 length is 15 residues. Germline values: CDR1 SGHRS, CDR2 YFSETQ. CDR3: CASSLDMMGNSPLHF.

The chain combines TRBV30 with TRBJ2-3; TCRdb's D call, TRBD1, is unchecked because there is no DNA. This CDR3 comprises 13 residues. CDR1 is GTSNPN and CDR2 is SVGIG in the germline V gene (reference sequence). CDR3 sequence reads: CAWSQGESDTQYF. Filled out from reference TRBV30 and TRBJ2-3, the complete variable domain reads SQTIHQWPATLVQPVGSPLSLECTVEGTSNPNLYWYRQAAGRGLQLLFYSVGIGQISSEVPQNLSASRPQDRQFILSSKKLLLSDSGFYLCAWSQGESDTQYFGPGTRLTVL.

This chain uses TRBV5-1 with TRBJ2-7. The CDR3 loop spans 14 amino acids. Germline values: CDR1 SGHRS, CDR2 YFSETQ. This CDR3 is CASSLGQTSYEQYF. Supplemented by reference TRBV5-1 and TRBJ2-7, the full variable domain reads KAGVTQTPRYLIKTRGQQVTLSCSPISGHRSVSWYQQTPGQGLQFLFEYFSETQRNKGNFPGRFSGRQFSNSRSEMNVSTLELGDSALYLCASSLGQTSYEQYFGPGTRLTVT.

The CDR3 loop reads CASSAQGARSPLHF. The chain has TRBV28 and TRBJ1-6; without DNA, the TCRdb call of TRBD1 cannot be checked. The germline V gene has CDR1 MDHEN and CDR2 SYDVKM. This CDR3 is built from 14 residues.

This chain's CDR3 is CASSLKGLYTDTQYF. The V call is TRBV7-3, the J call TRBJ2-3; the D gene TCRdb calls, TRBD2, cannot be checked with no DNA. CDR1 is SGHTA, CDR2 FQGTGA, per germline. The CDR3 contains 15 residues.

The V gene is TRBV10-2, the J gene TRBJ1-2; TCRdb picks TRBD1, but there is no DNA to check that call. Per the germline V gene, CDR1 is WSHSY and CDR2 is SAAADI. This CDR3 spans 13 amino acids. The CDR3 loop is CASTQGGGYGYTF.

The chain employs TRBV27 and TRBJ1-2; as DNA is missing, the TRBD1 call by TCRdb cannot be tested. Per germline, CDR1 MNHEY and CDR2 SMNVEV (reference sequence). The CDR3 covers 15 residues. CDR3 protein: CASSLSGSGTLGYTF.

The V call is TRBV7-6, the J call TRBJ2-2; the TCRdb call, TRBD2, lacks DNA for checking. CDR1 is SGHVS, CDR2 FNYEAQ, per germline. The CDR3 spans 17 residues. The CDR3: CASSSRRGGDNTGELFF.

The CDR3 reads CASSLAGGAPNEQFF. The rearrangement joins TRBV12-3 or TRBV12-4 to TRBJ2-1; TCRdb's D call of TRBD1 is untestable without DNA. The CDR3 is made up of 15 amino acids.

This chain links TRBV4-1 with TRBJ2-4; TCRdb names TRBD2, which stays unverified in the absence of DNA. Germline CDR1 and CDR2: MGHRA and YSYEKL. This CDR3 region has 15 residues. The CDR3 spells CASSQVPGGPGIQYF.

CDR3: CSVDLDGERPYEQYF. The chain combines TRBV29-1 with TRBJ2-7. Germline-derived CDR1 and CDR2 are SQVTM and ANQGSEA. CDR3 length: 15 residues.

This rearrangement joins TRBV7-6 to TRBJ2-1; TCRdb's D call of TRBD1 is untestable without DNA. The CDR3 covers 13 residues. Germline V CDR1 and CDR2: SGHVS, FNYEAQ. The CDR3 loop is CASSSGTGNEQFF.

This rearrangement joins TRBV7-8 to TRBJ2-7; TCRdb outputs TRBD1, but without DNA this stays unchecked. The CDR3 has 14 amino acids. From germline, CDR1 is SGHVS and CDR2 FQNEAQ. The CDR3 loop is CASSKGQGIYEQYF.

The chain recombines TRBV13 with TRBJ1-1. Germline-derived CDR1 and CDR2 are PRHDT and FYEKMQ (reference sequence). The CDR3 runs to 15 residues. CDR3 loop: CASSLGAGLNTEAFF.